This TCR beta chain was identified during a study of regulatory T cells in long-lasting Graves disease. CDR1 is MNHEY, CDR2 SVGEGT, per germline. The CDR3 has 12 amino acids. V was pared by 5 bases and J by 8 bases, with 10 bases between. Both iRepertoire HTBI primers and Arm-PCR of CDR3 regions were used to build the TCR beta libraries. Each CDR3 protein gets one entry after TCRdb re-called the multiplex PCR reads with MiXCR. The table lists more than 400,000 distinct CDR3 sequences, 15% to 20% of them singletons. Findings and caveats of the study: The number of shared public clonotypes was higher in persistent patients (2,741) than new patients (under 1,000).

The time point here: newly diagnosed GD, antithyroid drugs for less than 3 months. The TCR library was made from RNA that had been extracted from PBMCs in TRIzol. This clonotype was seen more than once but under ten times. Antigen unknown. Another study also made use of these data, one on T cells in Graves' hyperthyroidism and ophthalmopathy. From that paper: First-round RT-PCR with HTBI primers amplified the TCR CDR3 region.

The genes are TRBV6-2 or TRBV6-3 and TRBJ1-5; D unresolved. Material: peripheral blood mononuclear cells (PBMCs), obtained at new diagnosis, from a patient treated with antithyroid drugs. The TCR originated in a man in his forties with Graves disease. As DNA, the CDR3 is TGTGCCAGCAGTCGCCGGATGGAGCCCCAGCATTTT. This translates into CASSRRMEPQHF.